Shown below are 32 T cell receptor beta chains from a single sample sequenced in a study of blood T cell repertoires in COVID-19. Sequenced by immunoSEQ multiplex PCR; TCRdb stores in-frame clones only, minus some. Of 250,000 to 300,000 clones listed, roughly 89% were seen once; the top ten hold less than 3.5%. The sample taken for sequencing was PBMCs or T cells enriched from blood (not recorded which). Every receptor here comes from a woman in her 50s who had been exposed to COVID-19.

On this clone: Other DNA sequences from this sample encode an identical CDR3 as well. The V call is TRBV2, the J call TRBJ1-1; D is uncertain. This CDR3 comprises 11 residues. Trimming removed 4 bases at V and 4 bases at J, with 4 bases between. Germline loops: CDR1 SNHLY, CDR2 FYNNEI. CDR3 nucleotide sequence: TGTGCCAGCAGTGCCCTCACTGAAGCTTTCTTT. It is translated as CASSALTEAFF.

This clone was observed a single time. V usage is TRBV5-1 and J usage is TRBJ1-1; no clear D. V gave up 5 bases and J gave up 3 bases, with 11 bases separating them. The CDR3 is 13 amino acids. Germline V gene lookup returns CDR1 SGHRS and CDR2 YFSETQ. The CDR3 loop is CASRARHDTEAFF. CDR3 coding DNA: TGCGCCAGCAGAGCCAGACATGACACTGAAGCTTTCTTT.

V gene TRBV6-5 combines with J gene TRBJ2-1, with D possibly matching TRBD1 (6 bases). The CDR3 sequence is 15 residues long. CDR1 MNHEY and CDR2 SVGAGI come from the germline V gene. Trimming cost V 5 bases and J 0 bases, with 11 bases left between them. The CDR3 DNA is TGTGCCAGCAGTCCCCAGGACAGCTCCTACAATGAGCAGTTCTTC. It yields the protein CASSPQDSSYNEQFF.

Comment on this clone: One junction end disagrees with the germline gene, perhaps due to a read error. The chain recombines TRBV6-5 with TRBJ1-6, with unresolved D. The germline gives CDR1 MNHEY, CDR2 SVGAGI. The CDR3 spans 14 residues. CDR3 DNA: TGTGCCAGCAGAGTACAAGATTACAATTCGCCCCTCCACTTT. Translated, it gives CASRVQDYNSPLHF.

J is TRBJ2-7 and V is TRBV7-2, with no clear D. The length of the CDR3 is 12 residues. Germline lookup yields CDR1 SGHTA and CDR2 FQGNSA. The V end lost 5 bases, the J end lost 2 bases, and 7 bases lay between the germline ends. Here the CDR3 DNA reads TGTGCCAGCAGCCTCCAGACCTACGAGCAGTACTTC. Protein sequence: CASSLQTYEQYF.

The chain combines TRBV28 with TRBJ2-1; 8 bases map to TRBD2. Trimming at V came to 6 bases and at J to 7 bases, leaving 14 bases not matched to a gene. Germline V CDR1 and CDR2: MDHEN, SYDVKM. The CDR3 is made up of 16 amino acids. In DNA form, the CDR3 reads TGTGCCAGCAGCCCTAGGACGGGGGGGCTGCCTAATGAGCAGTTCTTC. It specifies CASSPRTGGLPNEQFF.

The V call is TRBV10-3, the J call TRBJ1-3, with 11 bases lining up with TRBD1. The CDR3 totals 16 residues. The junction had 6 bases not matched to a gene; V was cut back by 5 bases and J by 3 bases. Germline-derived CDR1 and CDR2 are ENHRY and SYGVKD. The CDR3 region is CAISPGQGDRGNTIYF. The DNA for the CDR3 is TGTGCCATCAGTCCGGGACAGGGGGATCGTGGAAACACCATATATTTT.

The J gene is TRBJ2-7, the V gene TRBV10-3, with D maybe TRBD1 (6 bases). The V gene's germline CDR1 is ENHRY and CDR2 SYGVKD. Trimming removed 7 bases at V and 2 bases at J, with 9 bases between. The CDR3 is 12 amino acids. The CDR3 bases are TGTGCCATCATGGGGGCCACCTACGAGCAGTACTTC. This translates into CAIMGATYEQYF.

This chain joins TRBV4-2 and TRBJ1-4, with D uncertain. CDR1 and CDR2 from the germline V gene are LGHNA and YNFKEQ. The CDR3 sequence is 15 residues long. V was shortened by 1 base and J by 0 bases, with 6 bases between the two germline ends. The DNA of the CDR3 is TGTGCCAGCAGCCAAGTTCAGTCAACTAATGAAAAACTGTTTTTT. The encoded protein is CASSQVQSTNEKLFF.

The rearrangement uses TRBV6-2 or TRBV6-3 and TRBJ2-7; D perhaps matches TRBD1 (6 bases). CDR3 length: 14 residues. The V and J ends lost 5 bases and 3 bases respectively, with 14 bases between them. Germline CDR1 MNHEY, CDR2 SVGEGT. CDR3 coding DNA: TGTGCCAGCAGTGCCGATGGACAGATCTACGAGCAGTACTTC. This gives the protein CASSADGQIYEQYF.

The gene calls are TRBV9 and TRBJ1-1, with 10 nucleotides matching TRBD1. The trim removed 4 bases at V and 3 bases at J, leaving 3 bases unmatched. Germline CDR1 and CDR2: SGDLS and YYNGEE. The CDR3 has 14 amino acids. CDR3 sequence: CASSLGTGDTEAFF. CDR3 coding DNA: TGTGCCAGCAGCCTCGGGACAGGGGACACTGAAGCTTTCTTT. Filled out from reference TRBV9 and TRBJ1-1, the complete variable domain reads DSGVTQTPKHLITATGQRVTLRCSPRSGDLSVYWYQQSLDQGLQFLIQYYNGEERAKGNILERFSAQQFPDLHSELNLSSLELGDSALYFCASSLGTGDTEAFFGQGTRLTVV.

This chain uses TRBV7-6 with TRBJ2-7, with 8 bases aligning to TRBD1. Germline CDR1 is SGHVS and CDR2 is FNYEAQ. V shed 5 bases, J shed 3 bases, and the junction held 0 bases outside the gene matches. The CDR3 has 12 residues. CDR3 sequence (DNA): TGTGCCAGCAGCACAGGGGGCTACGAGCAGTACTTC. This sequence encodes CASSTGGYEQYF.

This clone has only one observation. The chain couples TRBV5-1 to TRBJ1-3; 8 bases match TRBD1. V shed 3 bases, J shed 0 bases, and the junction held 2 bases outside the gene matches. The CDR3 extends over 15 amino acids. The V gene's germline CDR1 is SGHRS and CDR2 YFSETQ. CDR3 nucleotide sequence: TGCGCCAGCAGCTGGACAGGGAGCTCTGGAAACACCATATATTTT. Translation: CASSWTGSSGNTIYF. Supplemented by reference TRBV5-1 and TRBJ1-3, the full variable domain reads KAGVTQTPRYLIKTRGQQVTLSCSPISGHRSVSWYQQTPGQGLQFLFEYFSETQRNKGNFPGRFSGRQFSNSRSEMNVSTLELGDSALYLCASSWTGSSGNTIYFGEGSWLTVV.

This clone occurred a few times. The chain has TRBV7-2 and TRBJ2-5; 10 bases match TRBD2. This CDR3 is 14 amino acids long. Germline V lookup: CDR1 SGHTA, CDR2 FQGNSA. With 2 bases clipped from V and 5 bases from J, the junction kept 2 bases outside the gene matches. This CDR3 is CASSLQAGGETQYF. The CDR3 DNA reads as TGTGCCAGCAGCTTACAAGCGGGGGGGGAGACCCAGTACTTC.

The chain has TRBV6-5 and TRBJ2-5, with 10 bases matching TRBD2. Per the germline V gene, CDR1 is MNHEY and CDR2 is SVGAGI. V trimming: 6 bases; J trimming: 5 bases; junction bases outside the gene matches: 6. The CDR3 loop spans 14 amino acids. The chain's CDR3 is CASSRAGGRETQYF. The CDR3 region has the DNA TGTGCCAGCAGCCGAGCGGGGGGGCGTGAGACCCAGTACTTC.

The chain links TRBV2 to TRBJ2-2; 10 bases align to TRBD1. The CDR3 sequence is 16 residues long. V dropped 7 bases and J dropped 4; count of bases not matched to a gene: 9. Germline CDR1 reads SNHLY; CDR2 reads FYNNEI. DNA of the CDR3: TGTGCCAGCAAATACGACAGGGGGCACTCCACCGGGGAGCTGTTTTTT. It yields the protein CASKYDRGHSTGELFF. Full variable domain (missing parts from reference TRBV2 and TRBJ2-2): EPEVTQTPSHQVTQMGQEVILRCVPISNHLYFYWYRQILGQKVEFLVSFYNNEISEKSEIFDDQFSVERPDGSNFTLKIRSTKLEDSAMYFCASKYDRGHSTGELFFGEGSRLTVL.

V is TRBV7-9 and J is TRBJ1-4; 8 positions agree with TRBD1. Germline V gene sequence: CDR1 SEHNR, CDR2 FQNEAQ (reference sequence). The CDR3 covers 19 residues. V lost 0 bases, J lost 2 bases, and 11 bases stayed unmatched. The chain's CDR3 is CASSLAARGRRGTNEKLFF. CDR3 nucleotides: TGTGCCAGCAGCTTAGCTGCCAGGGGGCGGAGAGGTACTAATGAAAAACTGTTTTTT.

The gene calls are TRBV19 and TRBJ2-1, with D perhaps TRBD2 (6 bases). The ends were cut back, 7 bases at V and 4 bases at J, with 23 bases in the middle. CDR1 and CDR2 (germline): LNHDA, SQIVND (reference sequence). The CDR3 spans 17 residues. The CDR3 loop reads CASTGGINRPGYNEQFF. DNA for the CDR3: TGTGCCAGTACTGGGGGGATAAACCGTCCGGGGTACAATGAGCAGTTCTTC.

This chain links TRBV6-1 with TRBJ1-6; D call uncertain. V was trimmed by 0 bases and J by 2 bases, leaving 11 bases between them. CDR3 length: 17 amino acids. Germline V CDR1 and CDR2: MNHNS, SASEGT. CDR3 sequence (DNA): TGTGCCAGCAGTGAAGCCGGAGGGTCGGCCTATAATTCACCCCTCCACTTT. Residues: CASSEAGGSAYNSPLHF.

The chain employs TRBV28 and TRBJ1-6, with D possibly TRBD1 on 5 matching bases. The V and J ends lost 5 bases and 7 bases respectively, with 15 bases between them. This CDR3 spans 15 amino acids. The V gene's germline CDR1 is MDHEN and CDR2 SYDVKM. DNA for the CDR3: TGTGCCAGCAGTGGGCGCGGGCGGGGGAATTCACCCCTCCACTTT. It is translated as CASSGRGRGNSPLHF.

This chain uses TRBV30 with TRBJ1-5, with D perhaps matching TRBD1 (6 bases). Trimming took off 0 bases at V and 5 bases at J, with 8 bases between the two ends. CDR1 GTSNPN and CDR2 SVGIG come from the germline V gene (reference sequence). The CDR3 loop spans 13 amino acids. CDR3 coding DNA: TGTGCCTGGAGTGTTAGGGGGTATCAGCCCCAGCATTTT. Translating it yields CAWSVRGYQPQHF.

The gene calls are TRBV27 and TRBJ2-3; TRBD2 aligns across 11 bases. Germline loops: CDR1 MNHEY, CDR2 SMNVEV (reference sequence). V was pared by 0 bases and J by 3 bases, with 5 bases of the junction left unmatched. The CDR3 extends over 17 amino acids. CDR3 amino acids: CASSLSSGGELTDTQYF. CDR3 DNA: TGTGCCAGCAGTTTATCTAGCGGGGGGGAACTTACAGATACGCAGTATTTT.

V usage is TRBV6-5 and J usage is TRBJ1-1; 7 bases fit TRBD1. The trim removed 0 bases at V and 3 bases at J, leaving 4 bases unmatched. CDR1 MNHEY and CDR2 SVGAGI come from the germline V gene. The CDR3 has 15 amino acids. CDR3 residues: CASSYSNQGDTEAFF. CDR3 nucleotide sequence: TGTGCCAGCAGTTACTCAAACCAGGGGGACACTGAAGCTTTCTTT.

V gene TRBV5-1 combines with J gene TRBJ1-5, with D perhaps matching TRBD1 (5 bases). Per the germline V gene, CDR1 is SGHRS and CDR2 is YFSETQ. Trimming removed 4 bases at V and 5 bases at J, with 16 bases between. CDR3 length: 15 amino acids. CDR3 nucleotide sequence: TGCGCCAGCAGCCCCGGTGTTGGGGCCCATCAGCCCCAGCATTTT. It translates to CASSPGVGAHQPQHF.

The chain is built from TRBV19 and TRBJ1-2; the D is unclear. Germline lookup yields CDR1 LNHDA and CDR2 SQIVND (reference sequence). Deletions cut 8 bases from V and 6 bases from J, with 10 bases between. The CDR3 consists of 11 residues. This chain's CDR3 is CASWLGDGYTF. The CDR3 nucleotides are TGTGCCAGTTGGCTGGGCGATGGCTACACCTTC. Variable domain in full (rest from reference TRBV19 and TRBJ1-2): DGGITQSPKYLFRKEGQNVTLSCEQNLNHDAMYWYRQDPGQGLRLIYYSQIVNDFQKGDIAEGYSVSREKKESFPLTVTSAQKNPTAFYLCASWLGDGYTFGSGTRLTVV.

This chain's CDR3 is CASSENGGFNEQFF. The CDR3 DNA reads as TGTGCCAGCAGCGAAAACGGGGGGTTCAATGAGCAGTTCTTC. The rearrangement links TRBV4-2 to TRBJ2-1; 7 bases match TRBD2. With 5 bases clipped from V and 6 bases from J, the junction kept 7 bases outside the gene matches. Germline-derived CDR1 and CDR2 are LGHNA and YNFKEQ. The CDR3 length is 14 residues.

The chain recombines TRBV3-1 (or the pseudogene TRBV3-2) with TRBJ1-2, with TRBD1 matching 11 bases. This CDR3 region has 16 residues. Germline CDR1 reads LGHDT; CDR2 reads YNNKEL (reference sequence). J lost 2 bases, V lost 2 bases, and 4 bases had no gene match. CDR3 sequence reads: CASSQRGTGGNYGYTF. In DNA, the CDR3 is TGTGCCAGCAGCCAAAGAGGGACAGGGGGGAACTATGGCTACACCTTC.

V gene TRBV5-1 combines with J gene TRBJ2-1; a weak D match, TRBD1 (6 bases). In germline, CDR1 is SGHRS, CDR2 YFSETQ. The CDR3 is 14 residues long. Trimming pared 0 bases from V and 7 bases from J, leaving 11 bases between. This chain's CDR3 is CASSLELQGNEQFF. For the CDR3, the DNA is TGCGCCAGCAGCTTGGAACTACAGGGAAATGAGCAGTTCTTC. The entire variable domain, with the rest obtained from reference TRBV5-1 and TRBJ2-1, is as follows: KAGVTQTPRYLIKTRGQQVTLSCSPISGHRSVSWYQQTPGQGLQFLFEYFSETQRNKGNFPGRFSGRQFSNSRSEMNVSTLELGDSALYLCASSLELQGNEQFFGPGTRLTVL.

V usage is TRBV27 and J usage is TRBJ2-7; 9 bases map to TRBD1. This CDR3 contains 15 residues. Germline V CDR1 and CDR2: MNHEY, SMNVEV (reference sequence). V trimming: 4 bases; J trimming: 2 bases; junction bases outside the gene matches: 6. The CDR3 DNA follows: TGTGCCAGCAGTTCGCCGGGACAGGGAACCTACGAGCAGTACTTC. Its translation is CASSSPGQGTYEQYF.

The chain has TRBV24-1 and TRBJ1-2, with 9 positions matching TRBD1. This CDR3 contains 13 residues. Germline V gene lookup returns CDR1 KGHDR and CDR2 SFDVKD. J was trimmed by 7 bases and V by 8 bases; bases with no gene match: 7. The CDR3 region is CATKGGQGFGYTF. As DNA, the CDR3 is TGTGCCACCAAGGGGGGACAGGGATTTGGCTACACCTTC.

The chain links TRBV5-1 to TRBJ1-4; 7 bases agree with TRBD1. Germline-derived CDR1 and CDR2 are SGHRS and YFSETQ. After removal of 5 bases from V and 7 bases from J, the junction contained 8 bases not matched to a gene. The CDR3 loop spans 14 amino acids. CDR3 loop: CASRRQGTGEKLFF. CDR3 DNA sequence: TGCGCCAGCAGACGACAGGGAACTGGTGAAAAACTGTTTTTT.

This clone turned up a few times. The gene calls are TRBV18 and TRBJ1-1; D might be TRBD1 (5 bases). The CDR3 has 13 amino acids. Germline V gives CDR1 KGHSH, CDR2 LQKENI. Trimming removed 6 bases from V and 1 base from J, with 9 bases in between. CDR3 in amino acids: CASSLGQNTEAFF. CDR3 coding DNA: TGTGCCAGCTCCCTTGGACAGAACACTGAAGCTTTCTTT.